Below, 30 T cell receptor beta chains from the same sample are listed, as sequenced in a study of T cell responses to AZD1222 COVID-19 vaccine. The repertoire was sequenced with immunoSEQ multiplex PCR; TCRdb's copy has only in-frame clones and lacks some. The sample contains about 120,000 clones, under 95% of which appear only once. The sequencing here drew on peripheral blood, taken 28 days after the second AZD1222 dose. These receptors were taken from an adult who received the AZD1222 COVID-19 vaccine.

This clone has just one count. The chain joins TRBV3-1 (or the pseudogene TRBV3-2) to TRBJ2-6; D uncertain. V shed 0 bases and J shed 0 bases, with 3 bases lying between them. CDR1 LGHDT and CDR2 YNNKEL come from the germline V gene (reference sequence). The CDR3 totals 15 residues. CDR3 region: CASSQDFSGANVLTF. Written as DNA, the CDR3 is TGTGCCAGCAGCCAAGACTTCTCTGGGGCCAACGTCCTGACTTTC.

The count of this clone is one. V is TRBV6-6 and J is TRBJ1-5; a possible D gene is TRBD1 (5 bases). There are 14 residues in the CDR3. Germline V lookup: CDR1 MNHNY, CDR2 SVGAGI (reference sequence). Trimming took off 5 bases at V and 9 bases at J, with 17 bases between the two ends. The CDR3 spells CASSVTAGPSPQHF. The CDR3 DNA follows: TGTGCCAGCAGTGTGACGGCGGGGCCGTCGCCCCAGCATTTT.

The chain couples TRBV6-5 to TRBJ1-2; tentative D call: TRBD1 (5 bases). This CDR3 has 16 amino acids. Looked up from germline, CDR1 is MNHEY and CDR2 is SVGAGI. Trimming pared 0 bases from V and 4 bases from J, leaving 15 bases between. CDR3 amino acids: CASSYSTQGGGYGYTF. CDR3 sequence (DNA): TGTGCCAGCAGTTACTCCACGCAGGGCGGGGGCTATGGCTACACCTTC.

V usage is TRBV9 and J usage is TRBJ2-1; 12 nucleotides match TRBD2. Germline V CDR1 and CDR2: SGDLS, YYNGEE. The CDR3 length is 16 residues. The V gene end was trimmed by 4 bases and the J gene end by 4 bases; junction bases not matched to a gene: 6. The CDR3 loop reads CASSQFLAGGYNEQFF. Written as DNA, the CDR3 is TGTGCCAGCAGCCAATTTCTAGCGGGAGGGTACAATGAGCAGTTCTTC. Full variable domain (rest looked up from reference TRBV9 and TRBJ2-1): DSGVTQTPKHLITATGQRVTLRCSPRSGDLSVYWYQQSLDQGLQFLIQYYNGEERAKGNILERFSAQQFPDLHSELNLSSLELGDSALYFCASSQFLAGGYNEQFFGPGTRLTVL.

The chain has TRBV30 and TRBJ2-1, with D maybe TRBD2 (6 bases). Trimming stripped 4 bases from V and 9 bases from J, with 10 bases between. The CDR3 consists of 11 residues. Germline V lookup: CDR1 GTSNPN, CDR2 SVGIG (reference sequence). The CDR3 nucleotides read TGTGCCTGGACCATGGGGGGTGAGCAGTTCTTC. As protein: CAWTMGGEQFF. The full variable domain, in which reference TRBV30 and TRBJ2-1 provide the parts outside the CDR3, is SQTIHQWPATLVQPVGSPLSLECTVEGTSNPNLYWYRQAAGRGLQLLFYSVGIGQISSEVPQNLSASRPQDRQFILSSKKLLLSDSGFYLCAWTMGGEQFFGPGTRLTVL.

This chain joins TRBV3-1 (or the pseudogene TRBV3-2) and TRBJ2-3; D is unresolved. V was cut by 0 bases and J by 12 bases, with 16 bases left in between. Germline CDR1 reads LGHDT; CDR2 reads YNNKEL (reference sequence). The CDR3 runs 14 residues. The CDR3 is CASSQDVGSTCQYF. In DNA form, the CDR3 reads TGTGCCAGCAGCCAAGATGTCGGCTCAACCTGCCAGTATTTT.

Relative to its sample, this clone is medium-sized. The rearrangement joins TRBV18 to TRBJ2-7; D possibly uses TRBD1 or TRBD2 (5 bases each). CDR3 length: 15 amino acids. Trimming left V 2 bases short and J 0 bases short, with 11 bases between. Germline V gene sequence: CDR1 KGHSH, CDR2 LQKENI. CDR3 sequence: CASSPEGAGSYEQYF. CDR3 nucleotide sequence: TGTGCCAGCTCACCAGAAGGGGCGGGCTCCTACGAGCAGTACTTC.

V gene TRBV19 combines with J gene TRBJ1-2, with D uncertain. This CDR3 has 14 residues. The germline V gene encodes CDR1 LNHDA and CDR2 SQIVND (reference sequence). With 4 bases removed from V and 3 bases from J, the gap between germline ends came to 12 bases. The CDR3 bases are TGTGCCAGTAGTAGCATTTGGACCGACTATGGCTACACCTTC. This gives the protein CASSSIWTDYGYTF.

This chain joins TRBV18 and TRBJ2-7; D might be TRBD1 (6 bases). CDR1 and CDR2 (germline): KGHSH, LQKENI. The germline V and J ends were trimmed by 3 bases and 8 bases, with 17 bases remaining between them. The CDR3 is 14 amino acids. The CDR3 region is CASSPGQNEIQQYF. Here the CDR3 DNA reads TGTGCCAGCTCACCCGGACAGAATGAGATCCAGCAGTACTTC. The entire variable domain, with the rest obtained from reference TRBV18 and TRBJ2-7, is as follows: NAGVMQNPRHLVRRRGQEARLRCSPMKGHSHVYWYRQLPEEGLKFMVYLQKENIIDESGMPKERFSAEFPKEGPSILRIQQVVRGDSAAYFCASSPGQNEIQQYFGPGTRLTVT.

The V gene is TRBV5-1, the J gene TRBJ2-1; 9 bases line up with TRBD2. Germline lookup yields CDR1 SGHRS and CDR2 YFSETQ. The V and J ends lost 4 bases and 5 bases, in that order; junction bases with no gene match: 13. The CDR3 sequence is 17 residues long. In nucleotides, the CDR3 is TGCGCCAGCAGCCCTGTGACTAGCGGCCCGGCCCACAATGAGCAGTTCTTC. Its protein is CASSPVTSGPAHNEQFF. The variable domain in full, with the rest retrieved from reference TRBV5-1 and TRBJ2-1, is KAGVTQTPRYLIKTRGQQVTLSCSPISGHRSVSWYQQTPGQGLQFLFEYFSETQRNKGNFPGRFSGRQFSNSRSEMNVSTLELGDSALYLCASSPVTSGPAHNEQFFGPGTRLTVL.

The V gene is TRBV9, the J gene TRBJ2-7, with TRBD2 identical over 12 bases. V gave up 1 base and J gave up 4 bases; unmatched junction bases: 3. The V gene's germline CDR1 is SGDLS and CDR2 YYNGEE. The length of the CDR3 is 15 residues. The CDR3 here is CASSVTSGRLYEQYF. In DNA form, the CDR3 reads TGTGCCAGCAGCGTAACTAGCGGGAGGTTATACGAGCAGTACTTC.

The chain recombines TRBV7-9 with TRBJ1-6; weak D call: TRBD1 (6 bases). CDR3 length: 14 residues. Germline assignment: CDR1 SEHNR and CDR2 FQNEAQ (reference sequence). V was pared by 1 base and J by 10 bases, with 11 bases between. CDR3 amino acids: CASSLETGSSPLHF. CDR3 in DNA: TGTGCCAGCAGCTTAGAGACAGGATCCTCACCCCTCCACTTT.

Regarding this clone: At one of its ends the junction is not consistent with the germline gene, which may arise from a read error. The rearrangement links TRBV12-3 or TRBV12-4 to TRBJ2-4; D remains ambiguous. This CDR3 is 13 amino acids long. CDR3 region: CASSDIAENIQYF. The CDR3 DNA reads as TGTGCCAGCAGCGATATAGCCGAAAACATTCAGTACTTC.

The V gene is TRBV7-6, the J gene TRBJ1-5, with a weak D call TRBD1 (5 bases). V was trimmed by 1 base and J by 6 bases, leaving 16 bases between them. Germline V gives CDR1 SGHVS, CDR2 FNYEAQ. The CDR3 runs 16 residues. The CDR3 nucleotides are TGTGCCAGCAGCTTAGAGTCGGGGCTTAACAGTCAGCCCCAGCATTTT. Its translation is CASSLESGLNSQPQHF.

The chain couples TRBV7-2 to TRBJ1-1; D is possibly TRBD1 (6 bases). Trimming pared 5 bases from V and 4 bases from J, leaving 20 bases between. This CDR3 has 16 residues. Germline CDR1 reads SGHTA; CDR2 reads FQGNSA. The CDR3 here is CASSPILIQGPTEAFF. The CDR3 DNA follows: TGTGCCAGCAGCCCCATATTAATACAGGGACCCACTGAAGCTTTCTTT.

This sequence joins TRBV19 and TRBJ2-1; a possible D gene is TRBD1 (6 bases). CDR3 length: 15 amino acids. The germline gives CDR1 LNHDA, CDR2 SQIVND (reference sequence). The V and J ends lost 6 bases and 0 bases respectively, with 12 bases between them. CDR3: CASRPDRFSYNEQFF. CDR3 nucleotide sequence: TGTGCCAGTAGACCAGACAGGTTCTCCTACAATGAGCAGTTCTTC. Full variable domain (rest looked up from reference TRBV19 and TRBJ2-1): DGGITQSPKYLFRKEGQNVTLSCEQNLNHDAMYWYRQDPGQGLRLIYYSQIVNDFQKGDIAEGYSVSREKKESFPLTVTSAQKNPTAFYLCASRPDRFSYNEQFFGPGTRLTVL.

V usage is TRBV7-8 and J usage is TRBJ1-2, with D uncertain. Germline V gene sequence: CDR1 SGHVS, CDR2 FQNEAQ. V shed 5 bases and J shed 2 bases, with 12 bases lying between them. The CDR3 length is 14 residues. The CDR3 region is CASSPYGGNYGYTF. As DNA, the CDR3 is TGTGCCAGCAGCCCTTATGGCGGCAACTATGGCTACACCTTC.

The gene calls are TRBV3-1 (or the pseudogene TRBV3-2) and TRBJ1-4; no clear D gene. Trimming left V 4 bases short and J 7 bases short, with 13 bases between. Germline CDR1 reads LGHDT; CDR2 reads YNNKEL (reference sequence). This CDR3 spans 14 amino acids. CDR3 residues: CASSRRTDLEKLFF. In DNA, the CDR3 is TGTGCCAGCAGCCGCCGAACAGACCTTGAAAAACTGTTTTTT.

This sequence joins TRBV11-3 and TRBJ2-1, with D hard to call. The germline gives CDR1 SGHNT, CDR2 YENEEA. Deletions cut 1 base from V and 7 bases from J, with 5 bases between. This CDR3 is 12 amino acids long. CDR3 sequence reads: CASSLGLNEQFF. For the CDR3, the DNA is TGTGCCAGCAGCTTAGGTCTTAATGAGCAGTTCTTC. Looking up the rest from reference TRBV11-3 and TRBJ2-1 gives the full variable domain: EAGVVQSPRYKIIEKKQPVAFWCNPISGHNTLYWYLQNLGQGPELLIRYENEEAVDDSQLPKDRFSAERLKGVDSTLKIQPAELGDSAVYLCASSLGLNEQFFGPGTRLTVL.

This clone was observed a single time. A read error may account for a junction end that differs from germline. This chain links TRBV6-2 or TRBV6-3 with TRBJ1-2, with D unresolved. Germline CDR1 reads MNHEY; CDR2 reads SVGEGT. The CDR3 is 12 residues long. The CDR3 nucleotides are TGTGCCAGCAGATACTGGGGATCCGGCTACACCTTC. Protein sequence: CASRYWGSGYTF.

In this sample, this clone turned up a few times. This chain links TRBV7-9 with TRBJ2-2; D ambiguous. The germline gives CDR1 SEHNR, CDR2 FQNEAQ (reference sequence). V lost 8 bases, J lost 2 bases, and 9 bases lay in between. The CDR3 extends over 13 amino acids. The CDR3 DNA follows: TGTGCCAGCTCACTATTCAACACCGGGGAGCTGTTTTTT. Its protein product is CASSLFNTGELFF.

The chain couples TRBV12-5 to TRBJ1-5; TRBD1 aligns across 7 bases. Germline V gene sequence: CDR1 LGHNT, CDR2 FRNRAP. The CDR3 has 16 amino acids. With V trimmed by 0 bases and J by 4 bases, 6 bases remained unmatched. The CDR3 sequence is CASGLVIQGTNQPQHF. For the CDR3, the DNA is TGTGCTAGTGGTTTGGTCATACAGGGGACTAATCAGCCCCAGCATTTT.

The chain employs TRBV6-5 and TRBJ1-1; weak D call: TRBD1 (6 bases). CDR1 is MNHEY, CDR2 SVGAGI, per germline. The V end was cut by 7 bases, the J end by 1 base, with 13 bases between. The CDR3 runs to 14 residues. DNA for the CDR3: TGTGCCAGCACCGAAGACAGGCGGAACACTGAAGCTTTCTTT. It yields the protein CASTEDRRNTEAFF.

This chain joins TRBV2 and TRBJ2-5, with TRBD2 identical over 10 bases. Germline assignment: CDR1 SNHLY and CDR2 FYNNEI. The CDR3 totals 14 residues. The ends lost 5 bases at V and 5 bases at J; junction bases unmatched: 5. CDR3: CASSPGGLAETQYF. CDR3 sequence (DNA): TGTGCCAGCAGTCCAGGGGGACTAGCGGAGACCCAGTACTTC.

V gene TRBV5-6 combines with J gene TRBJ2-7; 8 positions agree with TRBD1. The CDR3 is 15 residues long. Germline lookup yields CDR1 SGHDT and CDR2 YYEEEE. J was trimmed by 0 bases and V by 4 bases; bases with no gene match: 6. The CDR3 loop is CASSPRQGSSYEQYF. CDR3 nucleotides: TGTGCCAGCAGCCCGCGACAGGGGAGCTCCTACGAGCAGTACTTC. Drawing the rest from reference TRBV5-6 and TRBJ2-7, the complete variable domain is DAGVTQSPTHLIKTRGQQVTLRCSPKSGHDTVSWYQQALGQGPQFIFQYYEEEERQRGNFPDRFSGHQFPNYSSELNVNALLLGDSALYLCASSPRQGSSYEQYFGPGTRLTVT.

In nucleotides, the CDR3 is TGTGCCAGCAGTGAAATTTGGAATAGGGCAGGGGGCTACGAGCAGTACTTC. It translates to CASSEIWNRAGGYEQYF. The chain uses TRBV6-1 and TRBJ2-7; TRBD1 matches at 7 bases. Germline values: CDR1 MNHNS, CDR2 SASEGT. The CDR3 is made up of 17 amino acids. V lost 2 bases, J lost 3 bases, and 13 bases stayed unmatched.

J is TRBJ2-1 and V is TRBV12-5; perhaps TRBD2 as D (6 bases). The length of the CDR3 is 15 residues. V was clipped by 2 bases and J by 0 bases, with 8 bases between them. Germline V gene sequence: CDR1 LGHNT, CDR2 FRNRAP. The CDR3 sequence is CASGLRDSSYNEQFF. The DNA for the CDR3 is TGTGCTAGTGGTTTGCGGGACTCCTCCTACAATGAGCAGTTCTTC.

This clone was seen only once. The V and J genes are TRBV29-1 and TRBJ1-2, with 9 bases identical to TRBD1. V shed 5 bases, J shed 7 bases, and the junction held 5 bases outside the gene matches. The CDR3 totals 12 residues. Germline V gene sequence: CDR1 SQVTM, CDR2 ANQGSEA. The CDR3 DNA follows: TGCAGCGTTACACAGGGGGCGAGTGGCTACACCTTC. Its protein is CSVTQGASGYTF.

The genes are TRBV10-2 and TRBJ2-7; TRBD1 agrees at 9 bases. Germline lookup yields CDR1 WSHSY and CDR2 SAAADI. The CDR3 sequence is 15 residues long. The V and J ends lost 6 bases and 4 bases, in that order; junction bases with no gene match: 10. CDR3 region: CASSQLQGARYEQYF. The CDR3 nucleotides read TGCGCCAGCAGCCAACTACAGGGGGCGAGGTACGAGCAGTACTTC.

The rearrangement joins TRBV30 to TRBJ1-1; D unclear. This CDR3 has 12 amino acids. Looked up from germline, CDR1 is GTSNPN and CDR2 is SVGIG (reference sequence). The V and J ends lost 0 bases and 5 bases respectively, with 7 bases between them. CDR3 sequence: CAWSVLGTEAFF. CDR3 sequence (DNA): TGTGCCTGGAGTGTACTAGGGACTGAAGCTTTCTTT.